This T cell receptor (delta chain) was captured in a study of gamma delta lymphoproliferative disorders and STAT genes. Study information: Tgammadelta LGLL patients sequenced included symptomatic and indolent cases. Broader study findings: Controls likely had mixed maturation stages, while leukemic cells were mostly terminal effectors. Vgamma9-JgammaP and Vdelta2-Ddelta3-Jdelta1 dominated major clones in indolent patients.

Sequencing used genomic DNA taken from PBMCs of patients and controls. Germline V CDR1 and CDR2: GEAIGNYY, EKD. The germline V and J ends were trimmed by 3 bases and 0 bases, with 22 bases remaining between them. The CDR3 is 18 residues long. TCRdb re-identified clones in the multiplex PCR reads via CATT. The repertoire holds approximately 720 delta-chain clones, with around 5.5% as singletons. This clone was recorded a few times. Its antigen is unidentified. Other DNA sequences from this sample encode an identical CDR3 as well. This chain joins TRDV2 and TRDJ1, with D uncertain. Sample: blood. The origin of this receptor is a human donor with gamma-delta T-cell large granular lymphocyte leukemia. The CDR3 loop is CACDQLLGAKTYTDKLIF. CDR3 in DNA: TGTGCCTGTGACCAACTACTAGGGGCGAAAACGTACACCGATAAACTCATCTTT.